This T cell receptor (beta chain) was identified during a study of CD8 T cells in Susac syndrome. This clonotype showed up just once. RNA totalling about 0.45 to 1 ug underwent reverse transcription with random hexamers. Across 54 Vbeta and 13 Jbeta, immunoSEQ multiplex PCR amplified TCR beta CDR3. From the immunoSEQ multiplex PCR reads, TCRdb called clonotypes with MiXCR, one entry per CDR3 protein. The data contain about 120,000 distinct CDR3 sequences, 94% of them singletons. Specimen: CD4+ T cells from PBMCs. This receptor was identified in a human donor in good health.

In DNA form, the CDR3 reads TGTGCCAGCAGTTATCAGGCGGATGAAAAACTGTTTTTT. Amino acids: CASSYQADEKLFF. The chain links TRBV6-5 to TRBJ1-4; unclear D gene. The V end was cut by 3 bases, the J end by 6 bases, with 8 bases between. The CDR3 has 13 residues. CDR1 is MNHEY and CDR2 is SVGAGI in the germline V gene.